The rows below give T cell receptor beta chains drawn from one sample of a study of OX40 agonist ivuxolimab in advanced cancers. Assay used: immunoSEQ multiplex PCR; TCRdb lists only in-frame clones, some missing. The sample has roughly 25,000 clones, almost 90% seen once; the top ten hold 20% to 25%. The sample here was CD4+ or CD8+ T cells sorted from blood, taken in a trial of the OX40 agonist ivuxolimab. The receptors were gathered from an adult with an advanced solid tumor such as melanoma, head and neck, liver or kidney cancer. The CDR3 runs from the conserved cysteine through the conserved F or W. The D gene is left open where the match is weak. Clone sizes are given selectively: once, few, many, or a class where the clone is expanded.

v_call: TRBV9; j_call: TRBJ1-5; clone_size: -; d_call: -; cdr3_aa: CASSPWDNNQPQHF; cdr3_nt: TGTGCCAGCAGCCCCTGGGACAACAATCAGCCCCAGCATTTT
v_call: TRBV5-1; j_call: TRBJ2-1; clone_size: -; d_call: TRBD2; cdr3_aa: CASSLGLAGGNNEQFF; cdr3_nt: TGCGCCAGCAGCTTGGGACTAGCGGGAGGTAACAATGAGCAGTTCTTC
v_call: TRBV12-5; j_call: TRBJ2-1; clone_size: -; d_call: TRBD1; cdr3_aa: CASGPPPQGGPHNEQFF; cdr3_nt: TGTGCTAGTGGCCCTCCCCCACAGGGGGGACCACACAATGAGCAGTTCTTC
v_call: TRBV4-1; j_call: TRBJ1-5; clone_size: once; d_call: -; cdr3_aa: CASSQPPGGGPNQPQHF; cdr3_nt: TGCGCCAGCAGCCAGCCCCCGGGCGGGGGGCCCAATCAGCCCCAGCATTTT
v_call: TRBV27; j_call: TRBJ2-1; clone_size: -; d_call: -; cdr3_aa: CASSPRTENYNEQFF; cdr3_nt: TGTGCCAGCAGTCCGAGGACAGAGAACTACAATGAGCAGTTCTTC
v_call: TRBV7-2; j_call: TRBJ2-1; clone_size: -; d_call: TRBD1; cdr3_aa: CASSLAPGQGSNEQFF; cdr3_nt: TGTGCCAGCAGCTTAGCCCCCGGACAGGGTAGTAATGAGCAGTTCTTC
v_call: TRBV4-1; j_call: TRBJ2-5; clone_size: -; d_call: TRBD1; cdr3_aa: CASSQRADRGWGQETQYF; cdr3_nt: TGCGCCAGCAGCCAAAGAGCGGACAGGGGATGGGGCCAAGAGACCCAGTACTTC
v_call: TRBV15; j_call: TRBJ1-4; clone_size: -; d_call: -; cdr3_aa: CATSRGQGEKLFF; cdr3_nt: TGTGCCACCAGCAGAGGTCAGGGGGAAAAACTGTTTTTT
v_call: TRBV7-9; j_call: TRBJ2-7; clone_size: -; d_call: -; cdr3_aa: CASTLGQGSYEQYF; cdr3_nt: TGTGCCAGCACCCTTGGCCAGGGCTCCTACGAGCAGTACTTC
v_call: TRBV15; j_call: TRBJ1-2; clone_size: few; d_call: -; cdr3_aa: CATSREEGDGYTF; cdr3_nt: TGTGCCACCAGCAGAGAGGAGGGGGATGGCTACACCTTC
v_call: TRBV28; j_call: TRBJ2-3; clone_size: -; d_call: -; cdr3_aa: CASSLLPGTPNTDTQYF; cdr3_nt: TGTGCCAGCAGTTTGCTTCCCGGGACCCCCAACACAGATACGCAGTATTTT
v_call: TRBV28; j_call: TRBJ1-1; clone_size: -; d_call: TRBD1; cdr3_aa: CASSLPSGGQGQTEAFF; cdr3_nt: TGTGCCAGCAGTTTACCCTCAGGGGGACAGGGCCAGACTGAAGCTTTCTTT
v_call: TRBV27; j_call: TRBJ2-2; clone_size: -; d_call: -; cdr3_aa: CASRTGPGELFF; cdr3_nt: TGTGCCAGCAGAACAGGGCCCGGGGAGCTGTTTTTT
v_call: TRBV13; j_call: TRBJ2-7; clone_size: few; d_call: -; cdr3_aa: CASSSWDGGNEQYF; cdr3_nt: TGTGCCAGCAGCTCCTGGGACGGAGGTAACGAGCAGTACTTC
v_call: TRBV2; j_call: TRBJ2-7; clone_size: -; d_call: TRBD2; cdr3_aa: CASSRGLAGTFSYEQYF; cdr3_nt: TGTGCCAGCAGTCGGGGACTAGCGGGTACGTTCTCCTACGAGCAGTACTTC
v_call: TRBV6-6; j_call: TRBJ1-2; clone_size: -; d_call: -; cdr3_aa: CASSSGTSDLYGYTF; cdr3_nt: TGTGCCAGCAGTTCAGGGACTTCGGACCTCTATGGCTACACCTTC
v_call: TRBV7-9; j_call: TRBJ2-7; clone_size: -; d_call: -; cdr3_aa: CASSSGSEQYF; cdr3_nt: TGTGCCAGCAGCTCCGGGAGCGAGCAGTACTTC